The T cell receptor (beta chain) under discussion was sequenced for a study of cytomegalovirus exposure and HLA in healthy donors. PCR primers comprised 60 Vbeta and 13 Jbeta primers. The method was immunoSEQ multiplex PCR; TCRdb's version includes in-frame clones alone and lacks a portion of them. Here the sample spans over 150,000 clones, roughly four fifths being singletons. The receptor comes from a man aged 50-60 years in good health and CMV-seronegative. Sequencing was carried out using PBMCs.

For the CDR3, the DNA is TGTGCCAGCAGCACTCACCCCACAGGGGGCGGCACAGATACGCAGTATTTT. Translation gives CASSTHPTGGGTDTQYF. This chain joins TRBV7-3 and TRBJ2-3; 9 bases are shared with TRBD1. CDR3 size: 17 residues. CDR1 is SGHTA and CDR2 is FQGTGA in the germline V gene. The trim removed 5 bases at V and 1 base at J, leaving 10 bases unmatched. Combining the CDR3 with reference TRBV7-3 and TRBJ2-3 gives the whole variable domain GAGVSQTPSNKVTEKGKYVELRCDPISGHTALYWYRQSLGQGPEFLIYFQGTGAADDSGLPNDRFFAVRPEGSVSTLKIQRTERGDSAVYLCASSTHPTGGGTDTQYFGPGTRLTVL.